The clone carrying this T cell receptor (beta chain) was found a few times. Its cognate antigen is unknown. This CDR3 is 15 amino acids long. V shed 8 bases and J shed 2 bases, with 19 bases lying between them. Per germline, CDR1 MNHEY and CDR2 SMNVEV (reference sequence). TCRdb used MiXCR to reprocess the 5' RACE reads, holding one entry per CDR3 protein. The table records about half a million distinct CDR3 sequences, 18% of them present only once. This record comes from a study of T-cell memory formation after mild COVID-19. Study-level information: The study found TCR clusters largely donor specific.

Study results and limitations: The finding that pre-infection memory included some responding clones suggested that cross-reactive memory joined. While clones contracting from day 15 to 85 were balanced between CD4 and CD8, later expanders leaned CD4+.

The genes are TRBV27 and TRBJ2-7; D may be TRBD2 (6 bases). This receptor was obtained from an adult woman who had mild COVID-19 (a few samples of this study predate the infection). Cell type and time point are not known. The material sequenced was PBMCs or a T cell subset sorted from them (not recorded which). CDR3 bases: TGTGCCAGCCTCCCGAGGGGCGGCGGGGCCTACGAGCAGTACTTC. As protein: CASLPRGGGAYEQYF.